The present TCR beta chain was sequenced within a study of CXCR3-negative and CXCR3-positive naive CD8 T cells. Study findings and constraints: CXCR3-negative and CXCR3-positive naive cells shared comparable TRBV-TRBJ usage, but memory cells did not. In both naive subsets diversity was comparably high, whereas memory CD8+ cells showed much lower diversity.

To note about this clonotype: Its specificity is unknown.

The germline CDR1 and CDR2 sequences are SGHVS and FQNEAQ. CDR3 size: 16 residues. Libraries of TRB cDNA were made by 5' RACE and carried UMIs. With the 5' RACE reads reprocessed, TCRdb shows one record per CDR3 protein and no DNA. Its table lists about 120,000 distinct CDR3 sequences. Sequencing was done on a sample of naive CXCR3- CD8+ T cells from blood. Subset in this sample: CD45RO-CCR7+CD27+CD95- naive CD8+ T cells lacking CXCR3 (TNR3-). The source of this sequence is a human donor in good health. Some clones in this sample may be carry-over from other donors' samples. The rearrangement uses TRBV7-8 and TRBJ2-1; no DNA is available, so the TRBD2 call from TCRdb remains unchecked. The CDR3: CASSLERLAGDNEQFF.